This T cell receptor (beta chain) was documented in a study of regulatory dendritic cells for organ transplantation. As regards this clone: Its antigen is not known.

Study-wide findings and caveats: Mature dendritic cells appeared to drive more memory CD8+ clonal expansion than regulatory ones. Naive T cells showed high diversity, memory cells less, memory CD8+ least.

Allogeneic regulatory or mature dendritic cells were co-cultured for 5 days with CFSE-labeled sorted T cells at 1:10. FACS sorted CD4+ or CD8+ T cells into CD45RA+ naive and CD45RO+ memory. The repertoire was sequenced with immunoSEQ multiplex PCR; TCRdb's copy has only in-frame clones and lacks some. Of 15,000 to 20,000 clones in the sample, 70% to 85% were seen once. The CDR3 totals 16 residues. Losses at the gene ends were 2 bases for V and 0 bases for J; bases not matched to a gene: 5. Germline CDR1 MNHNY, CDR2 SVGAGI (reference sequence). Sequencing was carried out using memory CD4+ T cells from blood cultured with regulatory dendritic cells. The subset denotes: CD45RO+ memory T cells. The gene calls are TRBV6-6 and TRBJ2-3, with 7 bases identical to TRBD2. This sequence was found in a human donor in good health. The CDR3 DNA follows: TGTGCCAGCAGTTACGGGACTACTTCTAGCACAGATACGCAGTATTTT. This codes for CASSYGTTSSTDTQYF.